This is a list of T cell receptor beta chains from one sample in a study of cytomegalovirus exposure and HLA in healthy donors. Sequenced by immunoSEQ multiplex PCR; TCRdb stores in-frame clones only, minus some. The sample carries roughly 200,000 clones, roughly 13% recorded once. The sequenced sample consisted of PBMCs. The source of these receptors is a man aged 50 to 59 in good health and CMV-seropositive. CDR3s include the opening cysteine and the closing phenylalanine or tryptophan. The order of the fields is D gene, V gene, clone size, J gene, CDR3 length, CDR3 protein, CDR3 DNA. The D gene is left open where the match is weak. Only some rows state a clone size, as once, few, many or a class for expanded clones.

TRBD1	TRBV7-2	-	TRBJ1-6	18	CASSLDGDRQTYNSPLHF	TGTGCCAGCAGCTTAGATGGGGACAGGCAAACCTATAATTCACCCCTCCACTTT
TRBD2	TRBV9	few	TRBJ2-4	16	CASSVDPAGIKNIQYF	TGTGCCAGCAGCGTAGATCCAGCGGGGATTAAAAACATTCAGTACTTC
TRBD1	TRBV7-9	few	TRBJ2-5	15	CASSPRGQARETQYF	TGTGCCAGCAGCCCCAGGGGACAGGCCCGAGAGACCCAGTACTTC
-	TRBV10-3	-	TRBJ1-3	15	CAARGGDMTGNTIYF	TGTGCCGCCCGTGGGGGGGACATGACTGGAAACACCATATATTTT
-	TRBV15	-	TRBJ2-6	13	CATSRQGLNVLTF	TGTGCCACCAGCAGACAGGGCTTGAACGTCCTGACTTTC
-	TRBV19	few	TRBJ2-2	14	CASSLFRGTGELFF	TGTGCCAGTAGCCTTTTTCGGGGAACCGGGGAGCTGTTTTTT
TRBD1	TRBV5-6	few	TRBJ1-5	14	CASSLGDRVKPQHF	TGTGCCAGCAGCTTGGGGGACAGGGTGAAGCCCCAGCATTTT
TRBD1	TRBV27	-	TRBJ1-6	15	CASSLDRGDNSPLHF	TGTGCCAGCAGTTTGGACAGGGGTGATAATTCACCCCTCCACTTT
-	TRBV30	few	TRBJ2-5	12	CAWSGVQETQYF	TGTGCCTGGAGTGGAGTACAAGAGACCCAGTACTTC
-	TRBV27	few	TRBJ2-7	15	CASSLLSGVRGEQYF	TGTGCCAGCAGTTTACTCTCAGGGGTACGGGGCGAGCAGTACTTC
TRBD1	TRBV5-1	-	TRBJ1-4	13	CASSRQGGEKLFF	TGCGCCAGCAGCCGACAGGGGGGCGAAAAACTGTTTTTT
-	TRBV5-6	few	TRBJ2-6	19	CASSSTRQPILSGANVLTF	TGTGCCAGCAGCTCAACGAGACAGCCAATACTCTCTGGGGCCAACGTCCTGACTTTC
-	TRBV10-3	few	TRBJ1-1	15	CATAPKLTMNTEAFF	TGTGCCACCGCGCCGAAGTTGACAATGAACACTGAAGCTTTCTTT
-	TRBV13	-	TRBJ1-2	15	CASSLGMGEGYGYTF	TGTGCCAGCAGCTTAGGCATGGGGGAGGGCTATGGCTACACCTTC
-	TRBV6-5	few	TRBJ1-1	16	CASSYSGLLQNTEAFF	TGTGCCAGCAGTTACTCGGGACTTCTTCAGAACACTGAAGCTTTCTTT
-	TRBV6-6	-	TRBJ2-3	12	CASSYRVNTQYF	TGTGCCAGCAGTTACCGGGTAAATACGCAGTATTTT
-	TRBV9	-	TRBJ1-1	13	CASSVSSRTEAFF	TGTGCCAGCAGCGTCTCGAGCCGCACTGAAGCTTTCTTT
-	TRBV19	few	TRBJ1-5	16	CASSTGQRNFNQPQHF	TGTGCCAGTAGTACTGGACAGCGCAACTTCAATCAGCCCCAGCATTTT
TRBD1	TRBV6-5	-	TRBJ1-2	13	CASSYRGHYGYTF	TGTGCCAGCAGTTACAGGGGGCACTATGGCTACACCTTC
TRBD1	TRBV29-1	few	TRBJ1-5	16	CSVEIRVTGGERAQHF	TGCAGCGTTGAAATTAGGGTCACAGGGGGAGAGAGGGCCCAGCATTTT
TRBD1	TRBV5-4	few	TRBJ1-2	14	CASSAGQGRGGYTF	TGTGCCAGCAGCGCCGGACAGGGGCGGGGAGGCTACACCTTC
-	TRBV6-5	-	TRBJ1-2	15	CASTTPSRGAGGYTF	TGTGCCAGCACCACACCAAGTCGGGGGGCGGGTGGCTACACCTTC
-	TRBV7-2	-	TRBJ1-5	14	CASSSREGNQPQHF	TGTGCCAGCAGCTCCAGGGAGGGTAATCAGCCCCAGCATTTT
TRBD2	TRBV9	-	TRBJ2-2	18	CASSGTSGGGKYTGELFF	TGTGCCAGCAGCGGGACTAGCGGGGGGGGAAAATACACCGGGGAGCTGTTTTTT
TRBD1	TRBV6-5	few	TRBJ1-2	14	CASSRRTGGYGYTF	TGTGCCAGCAGCCGCCGGACAGGGGGTTATGGCTACACCTTC
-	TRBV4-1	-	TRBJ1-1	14	CASSQGQFNTEAFF	TGCGCCAGCAGCCAAGGACAGTTTAACACTGAAGCTTTCTTT
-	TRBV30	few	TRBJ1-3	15	CAWSLGWGGRNTIYF	TGTGCCTGGAGCCTCGGTTGGGGGGGCCGAAACACCATATATTTT
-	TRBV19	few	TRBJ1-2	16	CASSIEVGRPHYGYTF	TGTGCCAGTAGTATAGAGGTCGGCAGGCCCCACTATGGCTACACCTTC
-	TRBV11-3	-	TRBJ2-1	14	CASSAHGSYNEQFF	TGTGCCAGCAGCGCACACGGGAGCTACAATGAGCAGTTCTTC
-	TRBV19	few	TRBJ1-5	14	CASKESGRNQPQHF	TGTGCCAGTAAGGAGAGTGGTCGCAATCAGCCCCAGCATTTT
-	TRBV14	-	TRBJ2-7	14	CASSQVGGSYEQYF	TGTGCCAGCAGCCAAGTGGGGGGCTCCTACGAGCAGTACTTC
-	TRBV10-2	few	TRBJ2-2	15	CASSESTANTGELFF	TGCGCCAGCAGTGAGTCGACAGCGAACACCGGGGAGCTGTTTTTT